The rows below give T cell receptor beta chains drawn from one sample of a study of blood T cell repertoires in COVID-19. TCRdb's table, derived via immunoSEQ multiplex PCR, lists solely in-frame clones and lacks some. Of some 150,000 clones listed, about 89% are singletons. Sequencing was performed on peripheral blood. The receptor set was obtained from a man between 50 and 59 years old who had recovered from COVID-19. Both conserved end residues are part of each CDR3. The D gene is left open where the match is weak. The listing skips clone size in some rows; elsewhere it reads once, few, many or a size class.

>TRBD1|TRBV12-5|TRBJ2-7|.
TGTGCTAGTGGTTTCCGGGACAGGGCCTCCTACGAGCAGTACTTC
CASGFRDRASYEQYF
>TRBD2|TRBV7-9|TRBJ2-1|.
TGTGCCAGCAGCTTGGGCGGGGGGCCCTACAATGAGCAGTTCTTC
CASSLGGGPYNEQFF
>.|TRBV19|TRBJ1-6|few
TGTGCCAGTGGGCAGGTCATTAATTCACCCCTCCACTTT
CASGQVINSPLHF
>.|TRBV3-1/TRBV3-2|TRBJ2-2|.
TGTGCCAGCAGCCGCGACTCCGGCAACACCGGGGAGCTGTTTTTT
CASSRDSGNTGELFF
>.|TRBV13|TRBJ2-2|.
TGTGCCAGCAGCTCCGCCGGGGAGCTGTTTTTT
CASSSAGELFF
>TRBD1|TRBV4-1|TRBJ2-7|.
TGCGCCAGCAGCCAAGATTGGGATGGACAGGGGGTCTACGAGCAGTACTTC
CASSQDWDGQGVYEQYF
>TRBD1|TRBV30|TRBJ2-7|.
TGTGCCTGGAGAGAACAGGGGTACGAGCAGTACTTC
CAWREQGYEQYF
>TRBD1|TRBV11-2|TRBJ1-3|.
TGTGCCAGCAGCTTAGTGGACAGGGAAAACACCATATATTTT
CASSLVDRENTIYF
>TRBD1|TRBV18|TRBJ1-4|.
TGTGCCAGCTCACCACCCCCGACAGGGTCGAAGGAAAAACTGTTTTTT
CASSPPPTGSKEKLFF
>.|TRBV19|TRBJ1-1|.
TGTGCCAGTATCTACAGGGAGTTTAGCACTGAAGCTTTCTTT
CASIYREFSTEAFF
>.|TRBV10-1|TRBJ2-7|.
TGCGCCAGCAGTGAGTTCGGGCAGGGCGGCGAGCAGTACTTC
CASSEFGQGGEQYF
>.|TRBV2|TRBJ2-1|once
TGTGCCAGCAGCCCCACAGTTAGCTCCTACAATGAGCAGTTCTTC
CASSPTVSSYNEQFF
>TRBD2|TRBV2|TRBJ2-5|.
TGTGCCAGCAGTGATTGGCTAGCGGAGGGGACCCAGTACTTC
CASSDWLAEGTQYF
>.|TRBV6-5|TRBJ1-2|.
TGTGCCAGCAGGACGGGGGATGGCTACACCTTC
CASRTGDGYTF
>TRBD1|TRBV7-8|TRBJ1-2|.
TGTGCCAGCAGCTTAAGCAGGGGGCTATCGGAAGGCTACACCTTC
CASSLSRGLSEGYTF
>.|TRBV12-3/TRBV12-4|TRBJ1-1|.
TGTGCCAGCACTAGGACACGCACTGAAGCTTTCTTT
CASTRTRTEAFF
>.|TRBV6-2/TRBV6-3|TRBJ1-2|.
TGTGCCAGCAGTTTCCACCCCCTCGGTATCTCCCGGCTAGACTATGGCTACACCTTC
CASSFHPLGISRLDYGYTF
>TRBD1|TRBV6-2/TRBV6-3|TRBJ1-1|.
TGTGCCAGCAGTGACCCCGGGACAGGGAGGGGGACTGAAGCTTTCTTT
CASSDPGTGRGTEAFF
>.|TRBV7-2|TRBJ2-1|.
TGTGCCAGCAGCTCCAAGAGCTCCTACAATGAGCAGTTCTTC
CASSSKSSYNEQFF
>TRBD2|TRBV7-2|TRBJ2-7|.
TGTGCCAGCAGCCCGGGGGGTAGCGGGGCATACGAGCAGTACTTC
CASSPGGSGAYEQYF
>TRBD1|TRBV7-2|TRBJ2-1|.
TGTGCCAGCAGCTCCGGGACAGGGTCATACAATGAGCAGTTCTTC
CASSSGTGSYNEQFF
>TRBD1|TRBV13|TRBJ2-7|.
TGTGCCAGCAGCTTAGGAACAGGGGGATACGAGCAGTACTTC
CASSLGTGGYEQYF
>TRBD1|TRBV7-9|TRBJ1-2|.
TGTGCCAGCAGTTTAGGGACAGCCCCGTGGGGCTACACCTTC
CASSLGTAPWGYTF
>.|TRBV19|TRBJ1-5|.
TGTGCCAGTAGTATCTCGGGGGGCTGGGGCAATCAGCCCCAGCATTTT
CASSISGGWGNQPQHF
>.|TRBV5-6|TRBJ2-3|.
TGTGCCAGCAGCCCCCAGGTGTACACAGATACGCAGTATTTT
CASSPQVYTDTQYF
>TRBD2|TRBV11-2|TRBJ2-7|.
TGTGCCAGCGGGCGGACTAGCGGGGGCTTTACGTCGGGGCAGTACTTC
CASGRTSGGFTSGQYF
>TRBD1|TRBV11-1|TRBJ1-1|.
TGTGCCAGCAGCCGGACAGGTGAAGCTTTCTTT
CASSRTGEAFF
>.|TRBV6-1|TRBJ2-7|.
TGTGCCAGCAGTGGAGCAGGGGTCACCGAGCAGTACTTC
CASSGAGVTEQYF
>.|TRBV12-3/TRBV12-4|TRBJ2-1|.
TGTGCCAGCATGAGAGCCGGTAATCAGTTCTTC
CASMRAGNQFF
>TRBD1|TRBV6-5|TRBJ2-1|.
TGTGCCAGCAGTTACTCCGGGGACAGGGGGCTCGATGAGCAGTTCTTC
CASSYSGDRGLDEQFF
>.|TRBV7-2|TRBJ2-7|.
TGTGCCAGCAGCTTCCGGGAGCAACTATACGAGCAGTACTTC
CASSFREQLYEQYF
>TRBD1|TRBV18|TRBJ1-6|.
TGTGCCAGCTCACCTAGGACAGGGGCTGATTCACCCCTCCACTTT
CASSPRTGADSPLHF
>TRBD1|TRBV14|TRBJ2-7|.
TGTGCCAGCAGCCGGACCCGGACAGGGTACTCATACGAGCAGTACTTC
CASSRTRTGYSYEQYF
>.|TRBV2|TRBJ1-4|.
TGTGCCAGCAGTGAGGGGGGACCCTATAATGAAAAACTGTTTTTT
CASSEGGPYNEKLFF
>TRBD1|TRBV18|TRBJ1-2|.
TGTGCCAGCTCTCCGGACAGGGGGCATTCTGGCTACACCTTC
CASSPDRGHSGYTF
>.|TRBV19|TRBJ2-5|.
TGTGCCAGTAGTATTTACGGGGGTCGGGAGACCCAGTACTTC
CASSIYGGRETQYF
>.|TRBV3-1/TRBV3-2|TRBJ2-7|.
TGTGCCAGCAGCCAAGACAGCTCCTACGAGCAGTACTTC
CASSQDSSYEQYF
>.|TRBV30|TRBJ1-1|.
TGTGCCTGGGAAGGACACATGAACACTGAAGCTTTCTTT
CAWEGHMNTEAFF
>.|TRBV9|TRBJ2-1|.
TGTGCCAGCAGCCCTAGTGCAGGGTTCAATGAGCAGTTCTTC
CASSPSAGFNEQFF
>.|TRBV6-2/TRBV6-3|TRBJ1-1|.
TGTGCCAGCAGTCCCTCAATTTGGGCGATGAACACTGAAGCTTTCTTT
CASSPSIWAMNTEAFF